One and the same sample provided the 5 T cell receptor beta chains below, sequenced in a study of blood T cells in healthy people across ages. A second PCR of roughly 6 to 12 cycles used a sample-barcoded 5' primer and a J-beta primer mix. TCRdb re-derived calls from the 5' RACE reads in MiXCR, one entry per CDR3 protein. The sample has 800,000 to 950,000 distinct CDR3 sequences, under 40% seen once. What was sequenced was blood. All receptors derive from a man between 18 and 35 years old in good health.

Comment on this clonotype: This clone may be a read error of a much larger clone one base away. The rearrangement uses TRBV4-2 and TRBJ2-1; no clear D. The CDR3 consists of 16 residues. Germline V lookup: CDR1 LGHNA, CDR2 YNFKEQ. V was clipped by 1 base and J by 0 bases, with 10 bases between them. The CDR3 protein is CASSQGAGSSYNEQFF. Written as DNA, the CDR3 is TGTGCCAGCAGCCAAGGGGCAGGCAGCTCCTACAATGAGCAGTTCTTC.

This clonotype has more than one count but fewer than ten. The rearrangement uses TRBV5-6 and TRBJ1-2; D might be TRBD1 (5 bases). V lost 4 bases to trimming and J lost 2 bases, with 27 bases between them. This CDR3 comprises 19 residues. Germline V lookup: CDR1 SGHDT, CDR2 YYEEEE. CDR3 protein: CASSKNTGTFYRGNYGYTF. For the CDR3, the DNA is TGTGCCAGCAGCAAAAACACCGGGACCTTCTACCGGGGGAACTATGGCTACACCTTC.

This clonotype was seen more than once but under ten times. The V gene is TRBV6-2 or TRBV6-3, the J gene TRBJ2-3; tentatively, D is TRBD2 (6 bases). Germline V lookup: CDR1 MNHEY, CDR2 SVGEGT. Trimming took 5 bases from V and 1 from J, leaving 13 bases between them. The CDR3 consists of 15 residues. The CDR3 bases are TGTGCCAGCAGTCCCCACAGGAGGGGCACAGATACGCAGTATTTT. Translating it yields CASSPHRRGTDTQYF.

The chain combines TRBV4-3 with TRBJ2-3; possibly TRBD1 for D (6 bases). Germline V gives CDR1 LGHNA, CDR2 YSLEER. The CDR3 sequence is 17 residues long. V dropped 0 bases and J dropped 4 bases, with 17 bases sitting between them. In nucleotides, the CDR3 is TGCGCCAGCAGCCAAGATGGGGGCCCCGGGGACCCAGATACGCAGTATTTT. It codes for CASSQDGGPGDPDTQYF.

About this clonotype: A much larger clonotype is one base distant, so this may be a read error. The genes are TRBV20-1 and TRBJ2-7; D might be TRBD2 (7 bases). This CDR3 has 13 residues. Germline V lookup: CDR1 DFQATT, CDR2 SNEGSKA (reference sequence). CDR3 sequence reads: CGLGGASYNEQYF. In nucleotides, the CDR3 is TGCGGCCTAGGGGGGGCATCCTACAATGAGCAGTACTTC.